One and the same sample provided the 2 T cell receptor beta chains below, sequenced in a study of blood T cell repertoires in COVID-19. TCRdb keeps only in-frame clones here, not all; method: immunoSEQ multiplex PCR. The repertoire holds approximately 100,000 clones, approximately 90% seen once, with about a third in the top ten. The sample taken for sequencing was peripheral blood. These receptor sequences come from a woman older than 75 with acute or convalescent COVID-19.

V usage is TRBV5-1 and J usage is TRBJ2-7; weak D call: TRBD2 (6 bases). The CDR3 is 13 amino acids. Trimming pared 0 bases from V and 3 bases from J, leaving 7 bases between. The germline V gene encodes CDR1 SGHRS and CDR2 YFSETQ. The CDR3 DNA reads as TGCGCCAGCAGCTTGGCGGGACTCTACGAGCAGTACTTC. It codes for CASSLAGLYEQYF. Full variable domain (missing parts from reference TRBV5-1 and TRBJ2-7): KAGVTQTPRYLIKTRGQQVTLSCSPISGHRSVSWYQQTPGQGLQFLFEYFSETQRNKGNFPGRFSGRQFSNSRSEMNVSTLELGDSALYLCASSLAGLYEQYFGPGTRLTVT.

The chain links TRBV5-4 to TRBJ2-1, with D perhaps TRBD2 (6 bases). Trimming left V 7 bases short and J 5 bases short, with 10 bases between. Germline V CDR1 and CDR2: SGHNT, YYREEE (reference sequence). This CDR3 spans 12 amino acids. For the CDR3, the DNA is TGTGCCAGCGGGGGGACTGACAATGAGCAGTTCTTC. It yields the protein CASGGTDNEQFF.